One and the same sample provided the 12 T cell receptor beta chains below, sequenced in a study of shared T cell receptors in the human thymus. The assay was immunoSEQ multiplex PCR, and TCRdb's table has in-frame clones only and misses some. The profile covers about 610,000 clones, with more than 75% appearing a single time and about 0.01% taken by the ten largest. These same records also appear under a second study, on human thymus T cells.

The sequencing sample was made of thymocytes. The source of these receptors is a boy younger than two with a congenital heart defect.

The chain carries TRBV5-1 and TRBJ1-1; D remains unclear. The length of the CDR3 is 15 residues. Trimming pared 4 bases from V and 3 bases from J, leaving 16 bases between. Germline assignment: CDR1 SGHRS and CDR2 YFSETQ. The CDR3 region is CASSRRGPMDTEAFF. In DNA form, the CDR3 reads TGCGCCAGCAGCCGGCGGGGTCCTATGGACACTGAAGCTTTCTTT.

This chain links TRBV14 with TRBJ1-2, with D possibly matching TRBD1 (5 bases). The germline V gene encodes CDR1 SGHDN and CDR2 FVKESK. The CDR3 is 17 residues long. The V gene lost 1 base and the J gene lost 5 bases, with 20 bases spanning the gap. This CDR3 is CASSQAEGRLEIYGYTF. DNA for the CDR3: TGTGCCAGCAGCCAAGCGGAGGGACGCCTTGAGATTTATGGCTACACCTTC.

The gene calls are TRBV19 and TRBJ1-5, with TRBD1 matching over 7 bases. V lost 4 bases to trimming and J lost 5 bases; unmatched junction nucleotides: 5. The V gene's germline CDR1 is LNHDA and CDR2 SQIVND (reference sequence). The CDR3 contains 14 residues. CDR3 in DNA: TGTGCCAGTAGTACAGGGGGAAACGATCAGCCCCAGCATTTT. Residues: CASSTGGNDQPQHF.

This chain joins TRBV2 and TRBJ2-1; 7 bases agree with TRBD2. The CDR3 is made up of 13 amino acids. The germline V gene encodes CDR1 SNHLY and CDR2 FYNNEI. The junction had 0 bases not matched to a gene; V was cut back by 0 bases and J by 7 bases. Here the CDR3 DNA reads TGTGCCAGCAGTGAAGCGGGAGGGAATGAGCAGTTCTTC. This sequence encodes CASSEAGGNEQFF.

The chain has TRBV6-5 and TRBJ2-7, with 7 bases lining up with TRBD1. Germline V gene data show CDR1 as MNHEY and CDR2 as SVGAGI. The CDR3 totals 15 residues. J was trimmed by 2 bases and V by 6 bases; bases with no gene match: 10. The CDR3 region is CASSRARGFPYEQYF. The CDR3 region has the DNA TGTGCCAGCAGCCGCGCCAGGGGGTTCCCCTACGAGCAGTACTTC.

The chain is built from TRBV30 and TRBJ2-4; no clear D. This CDR3 has 13 residues. Trimming took off 2 bases at V and 0 bases at J, with 5 bases between the two ends. Germline values: CDR1 GTSNPN, CDR2 SVGIG (reference sequence). The CDR3 coding sequence is TGTGCCTGGAGTCTCGGAGCCAAAAACATTCAGTACTTC. Its translation is CAWSLGAKNIQYF.

The genes are TRBV19 and TRBJ2-7; TRBD1 agrees at 12 bases. This CDR3 is 15 amino acids long. Germline assignment: CDR1 LNHDA and CDR2 SQIVND (reference sequence). J lost 7 bases, V lost 6 bases, and 10 bases had no gene match. CDR3 bases: TGTGCCAGTAGCCCACCGGGACAGGGGGCTTGGGAGCAGTACTTC. It is translated as CASSPPGQGAWEQYF.

The chain combines TRBV2 with TRBJ2-5; D call uncertain. Germline V gene lookup returns CDR1 SNHLY and CDR2 FYNNEI. CDR3 length: 9 amino acids. Trimming pared 8 bases from V and 5 bases from J, leaving 3 bases between. The CDR3 DNA sequence: TGTGCCAGCGAGGAGACCCAGTACTTC. It encodes CASEETQYF.

The gene calls are TRBV7-7 and TRBJ2-5, with TRBD2 as a possible D gene (6 bases). The V gene lost 1 base and the J gene lost 1 base, with 10 bases spanning the gap. This CDR3 contains 15 residues. Germline V CDR1 and CDR2: SSHAT, FNYEAQ (reference sequence). As DNA, the CDR3 is TGTGCCAGCAGCTTAGATGGAGGGTCCCAAGAGACCCAGTACTTC. This sequence encodes CASSLDGGSQETQYF.

The V and J genes are TRBV2 and TRBJ2-7, with D perhaps matching TRBD1 (7 bases). Per germline, CDR1 SNHLY and CDR2 FYNNEI. This CDR3 region has 13 residues. V gave up 6 bases and J gave up 2 bases, with 11 bases separating them. CDR3: CASRAGGTYEQYF. DNA of the CDR3: TGTGCCAGCAGGGCAGGGGGGACCTACGAGCAGTACTTC.

This sequence joins TRBV5-1 and TRBJ2-7, with D possibly being TRBD2 (7 bases). CDR3 length: 14 amino acids. V lost 8 bases, J lost 2 bases, and 17 bases lay in between. Germline CDR1 SGHRS, CDR2 YFSETQ. This CDR3 is CARGGASGTYEQYF. CDR3 DNA: TGCGCCAGGGGGGGGGCTAGCGGAACCTACGAGCAGTACTTC.

CDR3 sequence: CASSSDRVNTGELFF. DNA of the CDR3: TGTGCCAGCAGCTCGGACAGGGTGAACACCGGGGAGCTGTTTTTT. The chain carries TRBV11-3 and TRBJ2-2, with TRBD1 matching 8 bases. The CDR3 contains 15 residues. CDR1 is SGHNT and CDR2 is YENEEA in the germline V gene. V shed 4 bases and J 1 base; nucleotides not matched to a gene: 2.